What follows are 4 T cell receptor beta chains derived from one specimen sequenced in a study of tumor-infiltrating lymphocytes in primary liver carcinoma. Making TCR beta cDNA involved 400 to 600 ng total RNA and a constant-region primer. Amplification in three nested multiplex PCR rounds with slightly modified ARM-PCR gave rise to TCR beta libraries. For approximately 11 cycles apiece, the opening two PCR rounds ran with TRBV1-TRBV30 forward primers and a C-beta reverse primer. TCRdb processed the multiplex PCR reads anew with MiXCR; each CDR3 protein has one entry. The data hold 75,000 or so distinct CDR3 sequences, with more than 60% observed a single time. RNA and DNA were co-extracted from roughly 20-30 mg of unsorted bulk tissue. Material for sequencing was liver tumor tissue from sampling region 4. Regarding subset: tumor region T4, right-lateral pole. These TCRs come from a man between 35 and 55 years old with primary liver carcinoma and hepatitis B virus infection.

In its sample, this clonotype was seen a few times. The chain recombines TRBV28 with TRBJ2-2; D is unclear. V was cut by 9 bases and J by 5 bases, with 13 bases left in between. Germline CDR1 reads MDHEN; CDR2 reads SYDVKM. The CDR3 length is 13 residues. CDR3 sequence (DNA): TGTGCCAGTACTTTTACGCGAACCGGGGAGCTGTTTTTT. This codes for CASTFTRTGELFF.

V is TRBV20-1 and J is TRBJ2-7; 7 bases map to TRBD1. The CDR3 has 13 amino acids. The germline CDR1 and CDR2 sequences are DFQATT and SNEGSKA (reference sequence). V dropped 4 bases and J dropped 3; count of bases not matched to a gene: 6. The CDR3 DNA is TGCAGTGCTAAGACAGGGAATATCTACGAGCAGTACTTC. Translated, it gives CSAKTGNIYEQYF.

This clonotype was found many times. V usage is TRBV29-1 and J usage is TRBJ2-7; 8 positions match TRBD2. The germline CDR1 and CDR2 sequences are SQVTM and ANQGSEA. V lost 4 bases and J lost 2; bases outside the gene matches: 7. The CDR3 spans 14 residues. CDR3 amino acids: CSVASSGRPYEQYF. The DNA of the CDR3 is TGCAGCGTTGCTTCTAGCGGGCGACCCTACGAGCAGTACTTC.

Details on this clonotype: Its ends do not fully match the called genes, so a read error is possible. The chain couples TRBV10-2 to TRBJ2-6; the D is unclear. CDR3 length equals 14 residues. Germline V CDR1 and CDR2: WSHSY, SAAADI. The CDR3 here is CASSVVTGVNVLTF. The CDR3 nucleotides are TGCGCCAGCAGTGTGGTCACTGGGGTCAACGTCCTGACTTTC.